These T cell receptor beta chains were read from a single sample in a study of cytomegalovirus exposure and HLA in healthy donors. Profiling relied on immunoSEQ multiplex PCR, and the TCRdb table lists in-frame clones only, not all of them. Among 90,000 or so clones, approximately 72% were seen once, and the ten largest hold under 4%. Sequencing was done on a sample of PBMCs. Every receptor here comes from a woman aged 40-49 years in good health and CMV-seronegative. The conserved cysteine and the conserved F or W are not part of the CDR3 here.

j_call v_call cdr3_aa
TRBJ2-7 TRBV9 ASSASTTGRDEQY
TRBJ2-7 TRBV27 ASGPPYEQY
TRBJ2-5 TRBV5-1 ASSPVPAGGPETQY
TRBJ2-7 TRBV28 ASSPQGDRLFEQY
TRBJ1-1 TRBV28 ASSFLNSNTEAF
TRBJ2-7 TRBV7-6 ASSSGTSGSYEQY
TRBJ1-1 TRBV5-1 ASSLGPNTEAF
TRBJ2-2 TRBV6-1 ATSEGRVTGELF
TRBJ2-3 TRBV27 ASSLSPTGMGAKDTQY
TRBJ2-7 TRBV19 ASSPSWESYEQY
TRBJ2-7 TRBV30 ARGSSSYEQY
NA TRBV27 ASSFNGGRNEQF
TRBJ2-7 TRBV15 ATSRLTSGREQY
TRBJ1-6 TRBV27 ASRFTYNSPLH
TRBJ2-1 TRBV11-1 ASSRTSGSYNEQF
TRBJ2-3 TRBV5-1 ASSLDYFFTDTQY
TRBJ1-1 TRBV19 ASRVRENTEAF
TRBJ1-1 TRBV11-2 ASSAQGARNTEAF
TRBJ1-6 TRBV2 ASSESKGAYNSPLH
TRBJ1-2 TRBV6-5 ASRPITGPYGYT
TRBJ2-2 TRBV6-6 ASTGLAGGDRELF
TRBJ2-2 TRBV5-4 ASSLVRGRNTGELF
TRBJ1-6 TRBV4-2 ASSQSTGTGDSPLH
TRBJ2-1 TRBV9 ASSVVAGTGSYQQF
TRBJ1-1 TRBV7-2 ASSLGTEIMNTEAF
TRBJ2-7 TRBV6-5 ASSYSQGLSSYEQY
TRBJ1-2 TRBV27 ASSPSSGGYT
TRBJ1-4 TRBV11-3 ASSHPGPPNEKLF
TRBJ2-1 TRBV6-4 ASSGEGGGYNEQF
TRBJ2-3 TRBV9 ASSDVAGSSTDTQY
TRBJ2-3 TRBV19 ASSVALALGTDTQY
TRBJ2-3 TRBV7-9 ASSSSGQGLTDTQY
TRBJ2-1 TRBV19 ASSTSGRWNEQF
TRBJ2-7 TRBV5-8 ASSLGTGARDEQY
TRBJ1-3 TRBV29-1 SVGLGNTIY
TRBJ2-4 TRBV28 ASSSPRDIVSWVNIQY
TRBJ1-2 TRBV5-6 ASSSLTDMVELSGYT
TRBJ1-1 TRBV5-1 ASSLTGQNTEAF
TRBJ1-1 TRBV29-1 SARGDTEAF
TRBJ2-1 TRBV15 ATSRAGGFYEQF
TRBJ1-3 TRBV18 ASSPQIRSGNTIY
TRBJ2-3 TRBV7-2 ASSLGSTGAGQY
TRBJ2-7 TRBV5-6 ASRTSLLRAYEQY
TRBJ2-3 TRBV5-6 ASHRRGVAGVEGTDTQY
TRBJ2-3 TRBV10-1 ASTQDRGPGDTQY
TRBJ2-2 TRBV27 ASSLSAANTGELF
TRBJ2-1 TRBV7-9 ASSPPGLADYNEQF
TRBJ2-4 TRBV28 ASSLVGQLAKNIQY
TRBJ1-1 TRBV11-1 ASSLGGQGEAF
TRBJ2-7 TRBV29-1 SVSGVEGPYEQY
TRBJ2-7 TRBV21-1 ASSQTPQILAGDEQY
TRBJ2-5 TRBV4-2 ASSQAAAGTQY
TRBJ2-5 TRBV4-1 ASSQPGTGGYETQY
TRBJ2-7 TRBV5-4 ASSLASSYEQY
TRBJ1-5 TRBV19 ASTLSGGSNQPQH
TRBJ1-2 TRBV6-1 ATTRSVDYGYT
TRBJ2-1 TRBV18 ASSPPGSYNEQF
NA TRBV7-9 ASSRPVGQVYEQY